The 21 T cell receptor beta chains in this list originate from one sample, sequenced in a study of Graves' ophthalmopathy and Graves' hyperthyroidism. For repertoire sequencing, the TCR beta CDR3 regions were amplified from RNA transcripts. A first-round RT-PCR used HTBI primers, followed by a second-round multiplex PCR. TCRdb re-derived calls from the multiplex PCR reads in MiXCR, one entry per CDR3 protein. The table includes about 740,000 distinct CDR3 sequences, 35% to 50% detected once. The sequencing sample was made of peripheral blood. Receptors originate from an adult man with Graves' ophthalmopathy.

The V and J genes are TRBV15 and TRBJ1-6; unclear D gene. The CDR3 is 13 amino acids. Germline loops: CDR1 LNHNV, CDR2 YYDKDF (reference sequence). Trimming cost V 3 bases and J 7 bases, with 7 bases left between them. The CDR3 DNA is TGTGCCACCAGCAGGGACCGAAATTCACCCCTCCACTTT. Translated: CATSRDRNSPLHF.

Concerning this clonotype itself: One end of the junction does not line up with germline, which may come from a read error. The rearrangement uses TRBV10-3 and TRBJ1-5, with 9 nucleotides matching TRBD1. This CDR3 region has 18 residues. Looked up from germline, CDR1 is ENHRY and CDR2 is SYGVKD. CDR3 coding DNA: TGTGCCAGCAGTTCACGACGGACAGGGGATTTCGTCAATCAGCCCCAGCATTTT. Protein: CASSSRRTGDFVNQPQHF.

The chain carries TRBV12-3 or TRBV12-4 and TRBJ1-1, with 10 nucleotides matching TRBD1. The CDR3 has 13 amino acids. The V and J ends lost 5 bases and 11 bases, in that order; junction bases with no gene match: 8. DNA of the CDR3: TGTGCCAGCAGTCCCGGGACAGGGGATGGGGCTTTCTTT. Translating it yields CASSPGTGDGAFF.

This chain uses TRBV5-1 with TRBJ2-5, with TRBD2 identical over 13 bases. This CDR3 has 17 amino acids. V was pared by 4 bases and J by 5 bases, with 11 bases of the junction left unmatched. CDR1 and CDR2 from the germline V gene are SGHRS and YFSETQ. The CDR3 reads CASSLDRGTSGIETQYF. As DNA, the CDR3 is TGCGCCAGCAGCCTCGACAGGGGGACTAGCGGGATTGAGACCCAGTACTTC.

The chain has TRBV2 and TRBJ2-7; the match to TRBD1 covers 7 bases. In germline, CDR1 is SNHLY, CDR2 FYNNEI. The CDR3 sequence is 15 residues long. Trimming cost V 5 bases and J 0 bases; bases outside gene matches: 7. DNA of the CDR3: TGTGCCAGCAGTCACAAAGGGACAGCCTCCTACGAGCAGTACTTC. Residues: CASSHKGTASYEQYF. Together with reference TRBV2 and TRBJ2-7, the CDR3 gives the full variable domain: EPEVTQTPSHQVTQMGQEVILRCVPISNHLYFYWYRQILGQKVEFLVSFYNNEISEKSEIFDDQFSVERPDGSNFTLKIRSTKLEDSAMYFCASSHKGTASYEQYFGPGTRLTVT.

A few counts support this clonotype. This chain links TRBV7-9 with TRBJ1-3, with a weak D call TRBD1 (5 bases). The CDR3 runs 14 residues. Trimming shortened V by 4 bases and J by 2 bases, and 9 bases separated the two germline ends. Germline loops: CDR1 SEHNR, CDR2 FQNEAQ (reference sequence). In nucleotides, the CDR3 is TGTGCCAGCAGCTCGCGGGGGGCTGGAAACACCATATATTTT. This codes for CASSSRGAGNTIYF.

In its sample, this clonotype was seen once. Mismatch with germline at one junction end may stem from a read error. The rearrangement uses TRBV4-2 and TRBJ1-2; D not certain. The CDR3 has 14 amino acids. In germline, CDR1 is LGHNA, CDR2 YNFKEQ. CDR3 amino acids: CANSQDWGGYGYTF. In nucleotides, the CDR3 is TGTGCCAACAGCCAAGATTGGGGTGGCTATGGCTACACCTTC.

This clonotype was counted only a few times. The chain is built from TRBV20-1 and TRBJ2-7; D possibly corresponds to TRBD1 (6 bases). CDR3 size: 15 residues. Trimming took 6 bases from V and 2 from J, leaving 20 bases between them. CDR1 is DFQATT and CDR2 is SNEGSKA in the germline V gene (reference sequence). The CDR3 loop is CSAQTGLKTTYEQYF. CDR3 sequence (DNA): TGCAGTGCACAAACAGGGTTAAAGACAACCTACGAGCAGTACTTC.

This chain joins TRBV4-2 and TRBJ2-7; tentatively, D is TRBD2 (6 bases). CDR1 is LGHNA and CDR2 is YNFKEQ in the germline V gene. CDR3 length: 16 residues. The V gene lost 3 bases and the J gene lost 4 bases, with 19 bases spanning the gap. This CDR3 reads CASSQIRGAGGYEQYF. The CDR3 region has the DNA TGTGCCAGCAGCCAGATACGGGGAGCGGGTGGATACGAGCAGTACTTC.

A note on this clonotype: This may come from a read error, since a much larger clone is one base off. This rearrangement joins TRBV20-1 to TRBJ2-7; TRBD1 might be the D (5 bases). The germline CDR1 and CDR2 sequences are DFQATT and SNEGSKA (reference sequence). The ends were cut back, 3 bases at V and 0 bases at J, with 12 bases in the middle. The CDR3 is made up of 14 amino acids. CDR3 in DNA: TGCAGTGCTAGCGGAGCAGGGCCCTCCTACGAGCAGTACTTC. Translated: CSASGAGPSYEQYF.

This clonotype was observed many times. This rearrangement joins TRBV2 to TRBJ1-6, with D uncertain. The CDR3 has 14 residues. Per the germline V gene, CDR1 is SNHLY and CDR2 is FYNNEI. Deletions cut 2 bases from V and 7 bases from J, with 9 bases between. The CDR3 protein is CASSESRTNSPLHF. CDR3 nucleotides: TGTGCCAGCAGTGAATCCAGGACCAATTCACCCCTCCACTTT.

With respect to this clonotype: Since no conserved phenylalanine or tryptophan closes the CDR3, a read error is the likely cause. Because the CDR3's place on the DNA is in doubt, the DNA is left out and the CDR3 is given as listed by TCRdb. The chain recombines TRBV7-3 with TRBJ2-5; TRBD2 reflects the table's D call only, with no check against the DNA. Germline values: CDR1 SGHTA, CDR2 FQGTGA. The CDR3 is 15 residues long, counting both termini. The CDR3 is CASSPEGGYGYTFGS.

The CDR3, as DNA: TGCAGCGTGGGTCGACAAGAGACCCAGTACTTC. Protein sequence: CSVGRQETQYF. The chain joins TRBV29-1 to TRBJ2-5; unclear D gene. V lost 6 bases and J lost 2, with 7 bases in between. The CDR3 is 11 amino acids. Germline V lookup: CDR1 SQVTM, CDR2 ANQGSEA.

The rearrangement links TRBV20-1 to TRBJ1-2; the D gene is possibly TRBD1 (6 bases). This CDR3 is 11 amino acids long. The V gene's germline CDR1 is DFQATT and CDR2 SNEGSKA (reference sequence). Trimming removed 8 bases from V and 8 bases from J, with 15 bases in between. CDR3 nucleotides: TGCAGTACCAGGGGTGGAGGGGGCTACACCTTC. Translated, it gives CSTRGGGGYTF.

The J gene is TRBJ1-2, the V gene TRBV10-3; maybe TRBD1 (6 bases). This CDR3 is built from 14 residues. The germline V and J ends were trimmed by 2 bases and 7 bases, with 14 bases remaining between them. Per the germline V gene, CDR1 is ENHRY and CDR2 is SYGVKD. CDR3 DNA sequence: TGTGCCATCAGTGAGCGAAATCAGGGGACTGGCTACACCTTC. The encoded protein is CAISERNQGTGYTF.

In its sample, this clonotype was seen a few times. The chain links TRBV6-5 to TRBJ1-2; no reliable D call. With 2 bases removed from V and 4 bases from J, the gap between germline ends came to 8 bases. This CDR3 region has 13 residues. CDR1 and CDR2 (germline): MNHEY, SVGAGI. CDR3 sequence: CASSYPRSYGYTF. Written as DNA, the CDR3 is TGTGCCAGCAGTTACCCCAGGTCCTATGGCTACACCTTC.

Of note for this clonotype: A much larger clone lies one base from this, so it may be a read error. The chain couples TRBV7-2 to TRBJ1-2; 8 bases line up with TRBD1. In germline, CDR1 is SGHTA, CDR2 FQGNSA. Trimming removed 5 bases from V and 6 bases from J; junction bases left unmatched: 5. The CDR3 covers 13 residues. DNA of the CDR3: TGTGCCAGCAGCCCGACAGGGGACCATGGCTACACCTTC. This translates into CASSPTGDHGYTF.

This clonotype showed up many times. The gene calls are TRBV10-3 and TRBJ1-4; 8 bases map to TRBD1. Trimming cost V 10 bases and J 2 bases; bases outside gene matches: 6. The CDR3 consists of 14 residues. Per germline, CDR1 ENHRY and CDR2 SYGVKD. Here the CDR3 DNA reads TGTGCCAGCCGGACAGGGCTGACTAATGAAAAACTGTTTTTT. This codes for CASRTGLTNEKLFF.

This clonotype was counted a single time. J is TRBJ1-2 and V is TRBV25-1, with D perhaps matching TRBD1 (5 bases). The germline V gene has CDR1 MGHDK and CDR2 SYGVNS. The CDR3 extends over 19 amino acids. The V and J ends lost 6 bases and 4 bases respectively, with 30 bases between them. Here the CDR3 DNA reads TGTGCCAGCAGAGAACGCCCCACCCCAGGCCAGGGAGACCCCTATGGCTACACCTTC. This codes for CASRERPTPGQGDPYGYTF.

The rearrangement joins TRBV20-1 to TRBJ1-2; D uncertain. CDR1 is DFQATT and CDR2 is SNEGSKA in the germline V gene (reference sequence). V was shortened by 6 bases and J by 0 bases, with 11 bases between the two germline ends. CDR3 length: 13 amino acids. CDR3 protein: CSASFDSNYGYTF. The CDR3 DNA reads TGCAGTGCCAGTTTCGACTCTAACTATGGCTACACCTTC.

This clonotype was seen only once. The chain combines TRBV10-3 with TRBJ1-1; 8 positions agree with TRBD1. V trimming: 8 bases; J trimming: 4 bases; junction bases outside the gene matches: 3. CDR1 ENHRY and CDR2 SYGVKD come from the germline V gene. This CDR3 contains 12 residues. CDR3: CAIDRGSTEAFF. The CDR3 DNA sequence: TGTGCCATCGACAGGGGTAGCACTGAAGCTTTCTTT.